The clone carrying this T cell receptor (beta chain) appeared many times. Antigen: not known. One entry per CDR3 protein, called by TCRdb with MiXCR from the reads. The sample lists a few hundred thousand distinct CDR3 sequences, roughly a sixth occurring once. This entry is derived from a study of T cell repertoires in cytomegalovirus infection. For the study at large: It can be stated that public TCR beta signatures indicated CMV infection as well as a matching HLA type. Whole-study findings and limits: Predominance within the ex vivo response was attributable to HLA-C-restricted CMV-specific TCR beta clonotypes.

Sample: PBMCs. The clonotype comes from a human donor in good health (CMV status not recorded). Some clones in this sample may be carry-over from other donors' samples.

The CDR3 loop reads CASSPWGSRRLAEAFF. In DNA form, the CDR3 reads TGTGCCAGCAGCCCCTGGGGGAGTCGACGGTTGGCTGAAGCTTTCTTT. The rearrangement joins TRBV7-8 to TRBJ1-1, with D perhaps matching TRBD1 (5 bases). Trimming removed 5 bases at V and 6 bases at J, with 22 bases between. CDR1 is SGHVS and CDR2 is FQNEAQ in the germline V gene. The CDR3 contains 16 residues.